This TCR beta chain is from a study of Ad26.COV2.S vaccination and SARS-CoV-2 variants. About the study: Within the COV1001 Ad26.COV2.S trial arm, the donor was enrolled. Each vaccinee took Ad26.COV2.S intramuscularly, once or twice 56 days apart.

Notes on this clone: Its target is unknown.

Study observations and caveats: Spike-specific responses of CD8+ and CD4+ T cells were reported to display substantial breadth after vaccination. In TCR breadth and depth analyses, total T cell responses may have been underestimated.

Treatment described: 15 to 20 received Ad26.COV2.S at low or high dose, single or two shots; roughly five received placebo; per-sample allocation not given. On day 63 after the first injection, vaccine and placebo recipients gave samples. The repertoire was sequenced with immunoSEQ multiplex PCR; TCRdb's copy has only in-frame clones and lacks some. Among more than 350,000 clones listed, more than 80% were seen once. Trimming pared 4 bases from V and 0 bases from J, leaving 10 bases between. The germline V gene has CDR1 MNHEY and CDR2 SVGAGI. The length of the CDR3 is 15 residues. The chain recombines TRBV6-5 with TRBJ2-1, with D possibly matching TRBD2 (5 bases). Sequenced material: peripheral blood, taken in a trial of Ad26.COV2.S vaccine versus placebo. The receptor comes from a person aged 18-60 years who received the Ad26.COV2.S COVID-19 vaccine or a placebo. The CDR3 loop reads CASSSGIFSYNEQFF. The CDR3 DNA reads as TGTGCCAGCAGTTCCGGGATTTTCTCCTACAATGAGCAGTTCTTC.